These 24 T cell receptor beta chains originate from one sample sequenced in a study of technical replicates of blood from a few donors. Method: immunoSEQ multiplex PCR; TCRdb's copy keeps in-frame clones and lacks some. The data show roughly 80,000 clones, 85% to 95% seen once. The material sequenced was T cells isolated from PBMCs. The receptor source for this set is a human donor in good health.

V and J are TRBV7-6 and TRBJ1-2; 7 bases agree with TRBD1. Germline CDR1 and CDR2: SGHVS and FNYEAQ. The CDR3 is 14 residues long. V shed 5 bases, J shed 5 bases, and the junction held 8 bases outside the gene matches. The CDR3 DNA is TGTGCCAGCAGCCCCTCCGGGACAGAGTATGGCTACACCTTC. Translation: CASSPSGTEYGYTF. The full variable domain, with the rest looked up from reference TRBV7-6 and TRBJ1-2, is GAGVSQSPRYKVTKRGQDVALRCDPISGHVSLYWYRQALGQGPEFLTYFNYEAQQDKSGLPNDRFSAERPEGSISTLTIQRTEQRDSAMYRCASSPSGTEYGYTFGSGTRLTVV.

The chain carries TRBV11-3 and TRBJ1-3; D is unresolved. V shed 3 bases and J shed 0 bases, with 9 bases lying between them. The germline V gene encodes CDR1 SGHNT and CDR2 YENEEA. This CDR3 comprises 15 residues. CDR3 sequence reads: CASSFSGVSGNTIYF. CDR3 bases: TGTGCCAGCAGCTTTTCCGGAGTCTCTGGAAACACCATATATTTT.

The rearrangement uses TRBV19 and TRBJ1-2, with a weak D call TRBD1 (5 bases). Looked up from germline, CDR1 is LNHDA and CDR2 is SQIVND (reference sequence). The V gene lost 7 bases and the J gene lost 4 bases, with 16 bases spanning the gap. The CDR3 contains 14 residues. The CDR3 DNA is TGTGCCAGTATAGGTCTGAGGGGAGGCTATGGCTACACCTTC. Translating it yields CASIGLRGGYGYTF.

The chain links TRBV4-1 to TRBJ2-3; 7 bases are shared with TRBD1. Losses at the gene ends were 1 base for V and 6 bases for J; bases not matched to a gene: 7. CDR1 is MGHRA, CDR2 YSYEKL, per germline. This CDR3 is built from 15 residues. The CDR3 DNA is TGCGCCAGCAGCCAAGTAGAAGGGGGCAGGGATACGCAGTATTTT. Translation gives CASSQVEGGRDTQYF.

A word on this clone: One junction end does not reproduce the germline sequence, and a read error may be involved. This chain links TRBV7-2 with TRBJ2-1; the match to TRBD2 covers 12 bases. Per germline, CDR1 SGHTA and CDR2 FQGNSA. The CDR3 loop spans 17 amino acids. The CDR3 region has the DNA TGTGCCAGCAGCGTAGCGGCGACTAGCGGGAGAAGAAATGAGCAGTTCTTC. It is translated as CASSVAATSGRRNEQFF.

The chain links TRBV5-6 to TRBJ2-7, with D unresolved. V was cut by 0 bases and J by 3 bases, with 10 bases left in between. The CDR3 covers 14 residues. Germline V gives CDR1 SGHDT, CDR2 YYEEEE. The CDR3 region is CASSLASSLYEQYF. The CDR3, as DNA: TGTGCCAGCAGCTTGGCCAGTTCCCTCTACGAGCAGTACTTC.

J is TRBJ2-7 and V is TRBV6-1; D is possibly TRBD2 (5 bases). V gave up 2 bases and J gave up 4 bases, with 6 bases separating them. Germline lookup yields CDR1 MNHNS and CDR2 SASEGT. This CDR3 is built from 12 residues. CDR3 in DNA: TGTGCCAGCAGTGAATCGGGGTACGAGCAGTACTTC. Its translation is CASSESGYEQYF.

This clone has more than one count but fewer than ten. The chain uses TRBV29-1 and TRBJ1-4; TRBD1 matches 9 bases. This CDR3 comprises 15 residues. The ends lost 4 bases at V and 8 bases at J; junction bases unmatched: 11. The germline V gene has CDR1 SQVTM and CDR2 ANQGSEA. Written as DNA, the CDR3 is TGCAGCGTTGGAGGGACAGGGCTGGTTGGGGAAAAACTGTTTTTT. Its protein product is CSVGGTGLVGEKLFF.

This chain uses TRBV13 with TRBJ2-3; D not certain. There are 15 residues in the CDR3. Trimming took 1 base from V and 1 from J, leaving 9 bases between them. Germline V gene sequence: CDR1 PRHDT, CDR2 FYEKMQ (reference sequence). The CDR3: CASSLESKRTDTQYF. The CDR3 DNA reads as TGTGCCAGCAGCTTAGAATCTAAGCGCACAGATACGCAGTATTTT.

CDR3 protein: CASSLGQGSGANVLTF. In DNA, the CDR3 is TGTGCCAGCAGCTTAGGCCAGGGCTCTGGGGCCAACGTCCTGACTTTC. The rearrangement joins TRBV13 to TRBJ2-6; a possible D gene is TRBD1 (5 bases). Trimming left V 0 bases short and J 0 bases short, with 6 bases between. Germline values: CDR1 PRHDT, CDR2 FYEKMQ (reference sequence). The CDR3 loop spans 16 amino acids.

The chain combines TRBV7-8 with TRBJ1-1; D unclear. Germline CDR1 and CDR2: SGHVS and FQNEAQ. The CDR3 runs 14 residues. The V gene lost 0 bases and the J gene lost 3 bases, with 8 bases spanning the gap. The CDR3, as DNA: TGTGCCAGCAGCTTAGCCACCCTAGACACTGAAGCTTTCTTT. This codes for CASSLATLDTEAFF.

This clone was detected only once. The V call is TRBV6-6, the J call TRBJ2-1; D call uncertain. Germline CDR1 reads MNHNY; CDR2 reads SVGAGI (reference sequence). There are 13 residues in the CDR3. With 5 bases removed from V and 0 bases from J, the gap between germline ends came to 5 bases. This CDR3 is CASSPLSYNEQFF. The CDR3 coding sequence is TGTGCCAGCAGTCCCCTCTCCTACAATGAGCAGTTCTTC.

This rearrangement joins TRBV10-1 to TRBJ1-1; 9 nucleotides align to TRBD1. The germline CDR1 and CDR2 sequences are WNHNN and SYGVQD (reference sequence). This CDR3 contains 14 residues. V dropped 9 bases and J dropped 7; count of bases not matched to a gene: 12. The chain's CDR3 is CASLRRDRAGEAFF. The CDR3 region has the DNA TGCGCCAGTCTCCGCCGGGACAGGGCGGGTGAAGCTTTCTTT.

The V call is TRBV6-5, the J call TRBJ2-3, with 11 bases identical to TRBD2. CDR1 is MNHEY, CDR2 SVGAGI, per germline. This CDR3 is built from 15 residues. Trimming removed 6 bases from V and 2 bases from J; junction bases left unmatched: 4. CDR3 amino acids: CASSRLAGNTDTQYF. In DNA, the CDR3 is TGTGCCAGCAGCCGACTAGCGGGAAACACAGATACGCAGTATTTT.

This rearrangement joins TRBV11-2 to TRBJ2-7, with a possible D match to TRBD2 (5 bases). Per germline, CDR1 SGHAT and CDR2 FQNNGV. This CDR3 has 16 residues. Trimming removed 0 bases from V and 1 base from J, with 13 bases in between. CDR3 coding DNA: TGTGCCAGCAGCTTAGATAGGCGGGCTTTGTCCTACGAGCAGTACTTC. As protein: CASSLDRRALSYEQYF. The whole variable domain, remainder taken from reference TRBV11-2 and TRBJ2-7, is EAGVAQSPRYKIIEKRQSVAFWCNPISGHATLYWYQQILGQGPKLLIQFQNNGVVDDSQLPKDRFSAERLKGVDSTLKIQPAKLEDSAVYLCASSLDRRALSYEQYFGPGTRLTVT.

A word on this clone: The sample holds other DNA sequences that translate to the same CDR3. The chain recombines TRBV6-1 with TRBJ2-5, with D tentatively TRBD1 (6 bases). V shed 0 bases and J shed 5 bases, with 10 bases lying between them. Germline CDR1 is MNHNS and CDR2 is SASEGT. The CDR3 totals 14 residues. CDR3 sequence (DNA): TGTGCCAGCAGTGAAGCTGGGGGCCGGGAGACCCAGTACTTC. It is translated as CASSEAGGRETQYF.

V gene TRBV10-3 combines with J gene TRBJ1-5; D gene ambiguous. CDR3 size: 14 residues. CDR1 ENHRY and CDR2 SYGVKD come from the germline V gene. V was clipped by 6 bases and J by 2 bases, with 11 bases between them. The CDR3 here is CAISGKDGNQPQHF. DNA for the CDR3: TGTGCCATCAGCGGGAAAGATGGCAATCAGCCCCAGCATTTT.

The CDR3 nucleotides are TGTGCCAGCAGCCAAGGATATGACTACTCCTACGAGCAGTACTTC. This codes for CASSQGYDYSYEQYF. The rearrangement uses TRBV7-8 and TRBJ2-7; a weak D match, TRBD2 (5 bases). The V end lost 5 bases, the J end lost 0 bases, and 14 bases lay between the germline ends. Germline lookup yields CDR1 SGHVS and CDR2 FQNEAQ. CDR3 length: 15 residues.

The chain joins TRBV4-1 to TRBJ2-4; D possibly corresponds to TRBD2 (6 bases). The CDR3 runs 13 residues. V was clipped by 4 bases and J by 8 bases, with 12 bases between them. Germline lookup yields CDR1 MGHRA and CDR2 YSYEKL. The CDR3 DNA reads as TGCGCCAGCAGCCCCTTCGGGGGTGACATTCAGTACTTC. This encodes CASSPFGGDIQYF.

This chain connects TRBV19 to TRBJ2-7; 7 bases fit TRBD2. CDR3 length: 16 amino acids. Losses at the gene ends were 5 bases for V and 3 bases for J; bases not matched to a gene: 13. CDR1 and CDR2 (germline): LNHDA, SQIVND (reference sequence). The CDR3 DNA follows: TGTGCCAGTAGTCCTTTCGGGCTAGCGGTATTCTACGAGCAGTACTTC. This codes for CASSPFGLAVFYEQYF.

The J gene is TRBJ1-2, the V gene TRBV10-3, with D uncertain. The germline CDR1 and CDR2 sequences are ENHRY and SYGVKD. The length of the CDR3 is 15 residues. V shed 0 bases and J shed 4 bases, with 12 bases lying between them. The CDR3 coding sequence is TGTGCCATCAGTGAGTCGCTGCAGGCCGCCTATGGCTACACCTTC. This encodes CAISESLQAAYGYTF.

The chain recombines TRBV21-1 with TRBJ2-7; the table gives TRBD1 as D, unverified against the DNA. TRBV21-1 is a known pseudogene. This CDR3 is built from 15 residues. CDR3 loop: CASSPGQGGTYEQYF. The CDR3 DNA reads TGTGCCAGCAGCCCAGGACAGGGTGGCACCTACGAGCAGTACTTC.

This clone showed up just once. The chain recombines TRBV2 with TRBJ2-2; possible D gene TRBD1, 6 bases. The length of the CDR3 is 16 residues. With 6 bases removed from V and 3 bases from J, the gap between germline ends came to 17 bases. The V gene's germline CDR1 is SNHLY and CDR2 FYNNEI. The CDR3 region is CASREVGGPYTGELFF. CDR3 nucleotide sequence: TGTGCCAGCAGAGAGGTAGGGGGACCTTACACCGGGGAGCTGTTTTTT. Based on the CDR3 plus reference TRBV2 and TRBJ2-2, the full variable domain is EPEVTQTPSHQVTQMGQEVILRCVPISNHLYFYWYRQILGQKVEFLVSFYNNEISEKSEIFDDQFSVERPDGSNFTLKIRSTKLEDSAMYFCASREVGGPYTGELFFGEGSRLTVL.

The rearrangement joins TRBV28 to TRBJ1-1, with D possibly TRBD1 on 5 matching bases. V lost 6 bases and J lost 1, with 9 bases in between. Germline V gives CDR1 MDHEN, CDR2 SYDVKM. The CDR3 is 13 amino acids. In DNA, the CDR3 is TGTGCCAGCAGGGGGGGTTGGAACACTGAAGCTTTCTTT. It yields the protein CASRGGWNTEAFF.